This T cell receptor beta chain originates from a study of T cell clonality in common variable immunodeficiency. There are many counts of this clone. The CDR3 extends 3 residues past the end of the read, so its final part is completed from the germline J gene. Clones were sequenced by immunoSEQ multiplex PCR, and TCRdb holds only the in-frame ones, with some missing. Observed in the sample are tens of thousands of clones, none of them singletons. Per the germline V gene, CDR1 is MDHEN and CDR2 is SYDVKM. With V trimmed by 5 bases and J by 5 bases, 8 bases remained unmatched. The length of the CDR3 is 14 residues.

The chain links TRBV28 to TRBJ1-2; TRBD1 agrees at 7 bases. The sequencing sample was made of peripheral blood mononuclear cells. The receptor's source is a person between 18 and 70 years old in good health. CDR3 region: CASSPATGRYGYTF. The sequenced CDR3 bases are TGTGCCAGCAGTCCTGCGACAGGGAGGTATGGC.